The clone carrying this T cell receptor (beta chain) was seen only once. CDR3 length equals 13 residues. Germline CDR1 reads SSHAT; CDR2 reads FNYEAQ (reference sequence). Between the trimmed V and J ends, which lost 0 bases and 1 base, there was a span of 4 bases. Using immunoSEQ multiplex PCR, the repertoire was profiled, and TCRdb retains in-frame clones only, with some absent. Here the sample spans about 83,000 clones, roughly 94% being singletons. This entry comes from a study of technical replicates of blood from several donors. Sequences were obtained from T cells isolated from PBMCs. The V and J genes are TRBV7-7 and TRBJ2-7; D gene uncertain. The TCR sequence derives from a human donor in good health. DNA for the CDR3: TGTGCCAGCAGCTTAGCGGCTTCCTACGAGCAGTACTTC. Translation: CASSLAASYEQYF.